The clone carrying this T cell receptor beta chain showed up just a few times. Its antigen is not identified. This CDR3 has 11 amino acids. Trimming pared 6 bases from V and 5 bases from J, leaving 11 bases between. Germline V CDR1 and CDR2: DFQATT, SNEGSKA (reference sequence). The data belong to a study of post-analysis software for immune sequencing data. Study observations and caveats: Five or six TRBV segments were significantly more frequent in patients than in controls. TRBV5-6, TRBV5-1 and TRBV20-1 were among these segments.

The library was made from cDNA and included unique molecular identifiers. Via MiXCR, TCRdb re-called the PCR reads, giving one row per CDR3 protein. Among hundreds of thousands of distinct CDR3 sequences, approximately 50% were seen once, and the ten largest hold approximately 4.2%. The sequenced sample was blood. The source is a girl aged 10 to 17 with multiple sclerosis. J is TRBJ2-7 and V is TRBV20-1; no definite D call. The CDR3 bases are TGCAGTGCAAGCCTACAAGACGAGCAGTACTTC. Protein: CSASLQDEQYF.